This passage covers 21 T cell receptor beta chains from one sample sequenced in a study of T cell changes during pregnancy in multiple sclerosis. Assay: immunoSEQ multiplex PCR; the TCRdb copy retains only in-frame clones and omits some. Here the sample spans 48,000 or so clones, roughly 85% being singletons. The specimen comprised CD4+ T cells from peripheral blood mononuclear cells, sampled in the second trimester of pregnancy. These receptors were taken from a female donor with multiple sclerosis, enrolled in a pregnancy study.

This clone has more than one count but fewer than ten. This chain links TRBV6-5 with TRBJ1-2; 7 bases map to TRBD1. The CDR3 contains 15 residues. The trim removed 6 bases at V and 2 bases at J, leaving 9 bases unmatched. The germline CDR1 and CDR2 sequences are MNHEY and SVGAGI. The CDR3 reads CASRGDRESNYGYTF. The CDR3 DNA reads as TGTGCCAGCAGGGGAGACAGGGAGTCAAACTATGGCTACACCTTC.

The chain couples TRBV12-5 to TRBJ2-2, with D perhaps matching TRBD2 (5 bases). This CDR3 has 16 residues. CDR1 is LGHNT, CDR2 FRNRAP, per germline. The V and J ends lost 1 base and 1 base respectively, with 10 bases between them. CDR3 coding DNA: TGTGCTAGTGGTTTGGCCGGACTGAAGAACACCGGGGAGCTGTTTTTT. Translation: CASGLAGLKNTGELFF.

For this clone: The junction does not match germline at one end; this may be a read error. This CDR3 is also generated by other DNA sequences in the sample. The CDR3 region has the DNA TGTGCCAGTAGCTCATTCGGCTCTGGGGCCAACGTCCTGACTTTC. This sequence encodes CASSSFGSGANVLTF. V gene TRBV5-6 combines with J gene TRBJ2-6; D remains unclear. The CDR3 has 15 amino acids. Germline V CDR1 and CDR2: SGHDT, YYEEEE.

The chain has TRBV12-5 and TRBJ2-2; 11 nucleotides match TRBD1. The V gene end was trimmed by 7 bases and the J gene end by 5 bases; junction bases not matched to a gene: 6. CDR1 and CDR2 from the germline V gene are LGHNT and FRNRAP. The CDR3 has 15 residues. The CDR3 DNA sequence: TGTGCTAGTGATCGGGACAGGGGGTTAACCGGGGAGCTGTTTTTT. It encodes CASDRDRGLTGELFF.

Regarding this clone: One end of the junction does not line up with germline, which may come from a read error. V and J are TRBV7-7 and TRBJ2-1, with TRBD2 matching over 10 bases. This CDR3 region has 16 residues. Germline values: CDR1 SSHAT, CDR2 FNYEAQ (reference sequence). The CDR3 DNA is TGTGCTAGCAGCTTAGCGTCAGCGGGAGGGCTAAGCGAGCAGTTCTTC. Translation gives CASSLASAGGLSEQFF. Full variable domain (outside the CDR3, taken from reference TRBV7-7 and TRBJ2-1): GAGVSQSPRYKVTKRGQDVTLRCDPISSHATLYWYQQALGQGPEFLTYFNYEAQPDKSGLPSDRFSAERPEGSISTLTIQRTEQRDSAMYRCASSLASAGGLSEQFFGPGTRLTVL.

The gene calls are TRBV7-9 and TRBJ2-1; TRBD1 matches at 10 bases. Trimming took 4 bases from V and 6 from J; bases not matched to a gene: 6. The germline gives CDR1 SEHNR, CDR2 FQNEAQ (reference sequence). The CDR3 loop spans 15 amino acids. CDR3 nucleotides: TGTGCCAGCAGCTCCGGGACAGGGGTCCCCAATGAGCAGTTCTTC. Its protein product is CASSSGTGVPNEQFF.

V usage is TRBV11-1 and J usage is TRBJ2-1; 8 bases agree with TRBD1. V trimming: 7 bases; J trimming: 8 bases; junction bases outside the gene matches: 4. From germline, CDR1 is SGHAT and CDR2 FQDESV (reference sequence). The CDR3 has 12 amino acids. The CDR3 is CASKQTGDEQFF. CDR3 bases: TGTGCCAGCAAACAGACAGGGGATGAGCAGTTCTTC.

This chain links TRBV7-7 with TRBJ2-5, with D possibly matching TRBD1 (6 bases). V lost 2 bases to trimming and J lost 5 bases, with 12 bases between them. Germline V lookup: CDR1 SSHAT, CDR2 FNYEAQ (reference sequence). The CDR3 is 14 residues long. CDR3: CASSLPGAGETQYF. DNA for the CDR3: TGTGCCAGCAGCTTACCAGGGGCTGGTGAGACCCAGTACTTC.

V usage is TRBV30 and J usage is TRBJ2-3; 12 bases match TRBD2. J was trimmed by 2 bases and V by 2 bases; bases with no gene match: 2. CDR1 is GTSNPN, CDR2 SVGIG, per germline (reference sequence). The CDR3 length is 15 residues. CDR3 sequence (DNA): TGTGCCTGGAGTCGGACTAGCGGGGACACAGATACGCAGTATTTT. Its protein product is CAWSRTSGDTDTQYF.

The rearrangement links TRBV7-2 to TRBJ1-2; maybe TRBD1 (5 bases). The CDR3 totals 15 residues. Germline lookup yields CDR1 SGHTA and CDR2 FQGNSA. V lost 2 bases, J lost 4 bases, and 14 bases lay in between. CDR3 sequence reads: CASSLITRVSYGYTF. In DNA, the CDR3 is TGTGCCAGCAGCTTAATTACCAGGGTGTCCTATGGCTACACCTTC.

This clone was recorded only once. The chain recombines TRBV30 with TRBJ2-1, with D possibly being TRBD2 (5 bases). The CDR3 sequence is 13 residues long. Germline V gene lookup returns CDR1 GTSNPN and CDR2 SVGIG (reference sequence). V shed 1 base and J shed 5 bases, with 9 bases lying between them. In nucleotides, the CDR3 is TGTGCCTGGAGTGGGTCTAGCAACAATGAGCAGTTCTTC. Translated: CAWSGSSNNEQFF.

In this sample, this clone turned up once. This chain connects TRBV18 to TRBJ2-4; a possible D gene is TRBD1 (5 bases). CDR1 is KGHSH and CDR2 is LQKENI in the germline V gene. Trimming removed 0 bases from V and 0 bases from J, with 9 bases in between. The CDR3 loop spans 16 amino acids. The CDR3 nucleotides are TGTGCCAGCTCACCACCGTCTACAGGAGCCAAAAACATTCAGTACTTC. Translating it yields CASSPPSTGAKNIQYF.

This chain joins TRBV28 and TRBJ1-3, with unresolved D. Trimming took 4 bases from V and 4 from J, leaving 11 bases between them. This CDR3 has 14 residues. Germline CDR1 reads MDHEN; CDR2 reads SYDVKM. The DNA of the CDR3 is TGTGCCAGCAGTTCGCGGTCGGGAGGAAACACCATATATTTT. Its translation: CASSSRSGGNTIYF.

In its sample, this clone was seen once. The gene calls are TRBV11-2 and TRBJ2-5; D is perhaps TRBD1 (9 bases). The V end lost 4 bases, the J end lost 5 bases, and 23 bases lay between the germline ends. This CDR3 is 17 amino acids long. Germline CDR1 SGHAT, CDR2 FQNNGV. The CDR3 DNA is TGTGCCAGCAGCTCCGGAACAGGGGGCGGCGGGGGGGAGACCCAGTACTTC. Protein: CASSSGTGGGGGETQYF.

The gene calls are TRBV10-3 and TRBJ2-6, with D tentatively TRBD1 (6 bases). The ends were cut back, 7 bases at V and 0 bases at J, with 10 bases in the middle. This CDR3 contains 15 residues. Germline-derived CDR1 and CDR2 are ENHRY and SYGVKD. The CDR3 region is CAIMTGISGANVLTF. The CDR3 DNA reads TGTGCCATCATGACAGGCATCTCTGGGGCCAACGTCCTGACTTTC.

The chain links TRBV7-2 to TRBJ2-3, with TRBD2 identical over 8 bases. V trimming: 3 bases; J trimming: 7 bases; junction bases outside the gene matches: 9. Germline V CDR1 and CDR2: SGHTA, FQGNSA. This CDR3 is 15 amino acids long. In nucleotides, the CDR3 is TGTGCCAGCAGCTTGGCTAGCGGGTTGTATAATACGCAGTATTTT. As protein: CASSLASGLYNTQYF. The complete variable domain, with remaining parts taken from reference TRBV7-2 and TRBJ2-3, reads GAGVSQSPSNKVTEKGKDVELRCDPISGHTALYWYRQSLGQGLEFLIYFQGNSAPDKSGLPSDRFSAERTGGSVSTLTIQRTQQEDSAVYLCASSLASGLYNTQYFGPGTRLTVL.

V gene TRBV18 combines with J gene TRBJ2-3; TRBD2 aligns across 12 bases. V gave up 3 bases and J gave up 11 bases; unmatched junction bases: 12. Per germline, CDR1 KGHSH and CDR2 LQKENI. The CDR3 runs 16 residues. The DNA of the CDR3 is TGTGCCAGCTCACCGCTGCTAGCGGGAGGGCAAGAGGTGCAGTATTTT. Translation: CASSPLLAGGQEVQYF.

This chain joins TRBV7-3 and TRBJ2-3; tentatively, D is TRBD1 (5 bases). This CDR3 region has 14 residues. Per germline, CDR1 SGHTA and CDR2 FQGTGA. Trimming removed 0 bases at V and 6 bases at J, with 10 bases between. CDR3 coding DNA: TGTGCCAGCAGCTTAACCCCCCAGGGTGATACGCAGTATTTT. Translation gives CASSLTPQGDTQYF.

This clone was detected a few times. The chain employs TRBV10-3 and TRBJ2-1; perhaps TRBD2 as D (6 bases). Trimming left V 5 bases short and J 10 bases short, with 12 bases between. Per germline, CDR1 ENHRY and CDR2 SYGVKD. The CDR3 consists of 12 residues. The CDR3 protein is CAISRDSREQFF. CDR3 sequence (DNA): TGTGCCATCAGTCGGGACTCTAGAGAGCAGTTCTTC.

V usage is TRBV7-2 and J usage is TRBJ1-2, with 9 bases lining up with TRBD1. The length of the CDR3 is 14 residues. J lost 7 bases, V lost 4 bases, and 7 bases had no gene match. Germline CDR1 reads SGHTA; CDR2 reads FQGNSA. CDR3 amino acids: CASSSPQGAGGYTF. The CDR3 coding sequence is TGTGCCAGCAGCTCGCCACAGGGGGCGGGTGGCTACACCTTC.

The rearrangement uses TRBV19 and TRBJ2-7; TRBD1 agrees at 10 bases. Trimming removed 5 bases from V and 6 bases from J; junction bases left unmatched: 13. The CDR3 spans 16 residues. CDR1 is LNHDA, CDR2 SQIVND, per germline (reference sequence). DNA for the CDR3: TGTGCCAGTAGTGCAGTGCCGGGACAGGGGCCCCTCGAGCAGTACTTC. This encodes CASSAVPGQGPLEQYF.